The T cell receptor beta chain described here comes from a study of follicular helper T cells after annual influenza vaccination. The overall study: Days 0, 7 and 28 post-vaccination were the blood draw times. For some subjects, blood spans the 2013-2014, 2014-2015 and 2015-2016 annual vaccinations. Findings and limits, study-wide: Most later recoveries of Day 7 ICOS+CD38+ clones were ICOS-CD38- cTfh. ICOS+CD38+ cTfh clonality change tracked circulating plasmablast frequency change.

Time point in this sample: 2015-2016 season, 7 days after influenza vaccination. Assay used: immunoSEQ multiplex PCR; TCRdb lists only in-frame clones, some missing. The data show 7,000 or so clones, roughly 80% seen once. Concerning this clone: Its antigen is currently unknown.

The V gene lost 5 bases and the J gene lost 1 base, with 8 bases spanning the gap. The germline V gene has CDR1 SGHDN and CDR2 FVKESK. The CDR3 totals 13 residues. J is TRBJ1-1 and V is TRBV14, with D possibly being TRBD1 (6 bases). The sequences come from CXCR5- memory CD4+ T cells sorted from blood, collected 7 days after influenza vaccination. The sequence was obtained from an adult who received the influenza vaccine. This CDR3 reads CASSSQGNTEAFF. CDR3 DNA sequence: TGTGCCAGCAGCTCACAGGGGAACACTGAAGCTTTCTTT.